This passage covers 11 T cell receptor beta chains from one sample sequenced in a study of regulatory T cells in long-lasting Graves disease. The time point here: persistent/refractory GD, antithyroid drugs over 5 years with positive TRAb. Extracted RNA from PBMCs served as the source of the TCR library. According to the study, TCR beta libraries were built with iRepertoire HTBI primers and CDR3-region Arm-PCR. TCRdb used MiXCR to reprocess the multiplex PCR reads, holding one entry per CDR3 protein. The sample holds roughly 300,000 distinct CDR3 sequences; around 20% are singletons and the top ten take around 30%. This material consisted of peripheral blood mononuclear cells (PBMCs), taken when the disease was refractory, from a patient treated with antithyroid drugs. The receptor set was obtained from a female donor with Graves disease.

This clonotype has more than one count but fewer than ten. The chain recombines TRBV27 with TRBJ2-7, with TRBD2 matching over 11 bases. V was clipped by 5 bases and J by 0 bases; unmatched bases: 9. The CDR3 loop spans 17 amino acids. Germline assignment: CDR1 MNHEY and CDR2 SMNVEV (reference sequence). The CDR3 loop is CASSTGTSGFYSYEQYF. CDR3 sequence (DNA): TGTGCCAGCAGTACCGGGACTAGCGGCTTCTACTCCTACGAGCAGTACTTC.

This clonotype was seen a few times. This chain joins TRBV5-1 and TRBJ1-6, with 7 bases aligning to TRBD1. This CDR3 spans 14 amino acids. The V and J ends lost 1 base and 9 bases, in that order; junction bases with no gene match: 4. Germline CDR1 reads SGHRS; CDR2 reads YFSETQ. The CDR3 protein is CASSLTSGGSPLHF. In nucleotides, the CDR3 is TGCGCCAGCAGCTTGACGTCAGGGGGTTCACCCCTCCACTTT.

This clonotype has ten or more counts. The chain joins TRBV3-1 to TRBJ2-7; 14 bases agree with TRBD2. Germline V lookup: CDR1 LGHDT, CDR2 YNNKEL (reference sequence). Trimming at V came to 1 base and at J to 7 bases, leaving 6 bases not matched to a gene. This CDR3 is built from 16 residues. The CDR3 here is CASSQALGLAGGEQYF. In DNA form, the CDR3 reads TGTGCCAGCAGCCAAGCCTTAGGACTAGCGGGAGGTGAGCAGTACTTC.

This clonotype was picked up a small number of times. In this CDR3 the conserved last residue, phenylalanine or tryptophan, is missing, so a read error is likely. The chain recombines TRBV7-2 with TRBJ1-1; no definite D call. Trimming pared 3 bases from V and 1 base from J, leaving 6 bases between. CDR3 length: 13 amino acids. Germline loops: CDR1 SGHTA, CDR2 FQGNSA. The CDR3 region is CASSFEWNTEAFL. The CDR3 nucleotides are TGTGCCAGCAGCTTTGAATGGAACACTGAAGCTTTCCTT.

V usage is TRBV6-1 and J usage is TRBJ2-5; D is undetermined. Germline V gene data show CDR1 as MNHNS and CDR2 as SASEGT. The CDR3 has 13 amino acids. Trimming left V 7 bases short and J 2 bases short, with 11 bases between. The CDR3 DNA follows: TGTGCCAGCAAAGGACGGTTACAAGAGACCCAGTACTTC. Encoded protein: CASKGRLQETQYF.

In its sample, this clonotype was seen many times. The V call is TRBV28, the J call TRBJ1-6, with a weak D call TRBD1 (6 bases). Trimming removed 4 bases from V and 7 bases from J, with 17 bases in between. The length of the CDR3 is 16 residues. Per the germline V gene, CDR1 is MDHEN and CDR2 is SYDVKM. The CDR3 region has the DNA TGTGCCAGCAGTTCAAGGACAGCGTGGCTCAATTCACCCCTCCACTTT. This gives the protein CASSSRTAWLNSPLHF.

The V call is TRBV5-1, the J call TRBJ2-2, with D possibly called TRBD1 or TRBD2 (6 bases each). The CDR3 consists of 16 residues. With 3 bases removed from V and 3 bases from J, the gap between germline ends came to 15 bases. CDR1 SGHRS and CDR2 YFSETQ come from the germline V gene. The CDR3 bases are TGCGCCAGCAGCTCAATGGGGGGCTCGGACACCGGGGAGCTGTTTTTT. This gives the protein CASSSMGGSDTGELFF.

This clonotype was seen a handful of times. The CDR3 DNA follows: TGTGCCAGCAGCTCAGGGGAAGGAAGCCATCAGCCCCAGCATTTT. Residues: CASSSGEGSHQPQHF. The rearrangement links TRBV11-3 to TRBJ1-5; possibly TRBD1 for D (6 bases). V lost 4 bases and J 5 bases, leaving 15 bases between the germline ends. CDR1 is SGHNT and CDR2 is YENEEA in the germline V gene. The CDR3 is made up of 15 amino acids. Complete variable domain (other parts from reference TRBV11-3 and TRBJ1-5): EAGVVQSPRYKIIEKKQPVAFWCNPISGHNTLYWYLQNLGQGPELLIRYENEEAVDDSQLPKDRFSAERLKGVDSTLKIQPAELGDSAVYLCASSSGEGSHQPQHFGDGTRLSIL.

The chain combines TRBV2 with TRBJ2-7; D call uncertain. CDR3 size: 17 residues. V gave up 6 bases and J gave up 0 bases, with 21 bases separating them. Germline V CDR1 and CDR2: SNHLY, FYNNEI. The CDR3 DNA reads as TGTGCCAGCAGCCCACCCCTCGCGGCGGCACCCTCCTACGAGCAGTACTTC. This encodes CASSPPLAAAPSYEQYF.

Many counts were recorded for this clonotype. The rearrangement links TRBV11-2 to TRBJ1-5; a weak D match, TRBD1 (5 bases). V shed 1 base and J shed 4 bases, with 8 bases lying between them. Germline V gene sequence: CDR1 SGHAT, CDR2 FQNNGV. The CDR3 is 14 amino acids. CDR3 in DNA: TGTGCCAGCAGCTTAGTGGGGGAGAATCAGCCCCAGCATTTT. Translated, it gives CASSLVGENQPQHF.

The rearrangement joins TRBV15 to TRBJ2-7, with 8 positions matching TRBD2. The germline V gene has CDR1 LNHNV and CDR2 YYDKDF (reference sequence). The CDR3 is made up of 15 amino acids. V lost 5 bases, J lost 0 bases, and 6 bases stayed unmatched. The CDR3 loop is CATSPSGGPSYEQYF. CDR3 DNA sequence: TGTGCCACCAGCCCGTCGGGAGGGCCCTCCTACGAGCAGTACTTC.